Each of the 15 T cell receptor beta chains below was sequenced from the same sample in a study of shared clonotypes between healthy human individuals. Produced via immunoSEQ multiplex PCR; TCRdb's table is partial and in-frame only. The data show fewer than 1.4 million clones, about four fifths seen once. Specimen: memory CD4+ T cells from PBMCs. Subset denoted: CD45RA-negative fraction. The receptor source for this set is a man between 18 and 29 years old in good health. Some clones in this sample may be carry-over from other donors' samples.

J is TRBJ2-7 and V is TRBV7-2; 9 bases are a match to TRBD2. J lost 7 bases, V lost 3 bases, and 10 bases had no gene match. This CDR3 has 15 residues. The germline CDR1 and CDR2 sequences are SGHTA and FQGNSA. CDR3 coding DNA: TGTGCCAGCAGCTTGGAAGTAGCGGGAGTATCTGAGCAGTACTTC. The encoded protein is CASSLEVAGVSEQYF. Combining the CDR3 with reference TRBV7-2 and TRBJ2-7 gives the whole variable domain GAGVSQSPSNKVTEKGKDVELRCDPISGHTALYWYRQSLGQGLEFLIYFQGNSAPDKSGLPSDRFSAERTGGSVSTLTIQRTQQEDSAVYLCASSLEVAGVSEQYFGPGTRLTVT.

The J gene is TRBJ2-1, the V gene TRBV2; 13 nucleotides align to TRBD2. The junction had 8 bases not matched to a gene; V was cut back by 7 bases and J by 8 bases. This CDR3 region has 15 residues. CDR1 is SNHLY, CDR2 FYNNEI, per germline. CDR3 sequence: CASTIGLAGVDEQFF. CDR3 DNA: TGTGCCAGCACCATAGGACTAGCGGGAGTGGATGAGCAGTTCTTC.

In its sample, this clone was seen once. The V and J genes are TRBV28 and TRBJ2-7; 8 nucleotides line up with TRBD1. The CDR3 loop spans 15 amino acids. V dropped 4 bases and J dropped 0; count of bases not matched to a gene: 5. The germline gives CDR1 MDHEN, CDR2 SYDVKM. DNA for the CDR3: TGTGCCAGCAGTTCCCAGGGGGCGGGCTCCTACGAGCAGTACTTC. This codes for CASSSQGAGSYEQYF.

A few counts support this clone. This chain links TRBV19 with TRBJ1-3; D call uncertain. The germline V gene encodes CDR1 LNHDA and CDR2 SQIVND (reference sequence). The CDR3 loop spans 14 amino acids. V was shortened by 5 bases and J by 0 bases, with 8 bases between the two germline ends. This chain's CDR3 is CASSADLSGNTIYF. The CDR3 DNA reads TGTGCCAGTAGTGCGGATCTCTCTGGAAACACCATATATTTT.

With regard to this clone: Other DNA sequences in the same sample also yield this CDR3. The chain combines TRBV28 with TRBJ1-2; TRBD1 matches at 8 bases. The germline CDR1 and CDR2 sequences are MDHEN and SYDVKM. The CDR3 sequence is 14 residues long. Trimming at V came to 6 bases and at J to 4 bases, leaving 7 bases not matched to a gene. The CDR3 coding sequence is TGTGCCAGCAGCCTTGTAGGGACAGGCTATGGCTACACCTTC. Protein sequence: CASSLVGTGYGYTF.

V gene TRBV18 combines with J gene TRBJ1-2; D is possibly TRBD1 (5 bases). This CDR3 contains 12 residues. The V gene's germline CDR1 is KGHSH and CDR2 LQKENI. V lost 5 bases and J 10 bases, leaving 14 bases between the germline ends. DNA of the CDR3: TGTGCCAGCTCAACAACAGGATTTGACTACACCTTC. Translated: CASSTTGFDYTF.

Remarks on this clone: This may be a read error, as it is one base from a much larger clone. The same CDR3 can be traced to other DNA sequences in this sample. The chain employs TRBV10-2 and TRBJ1-5; D unresolved. In germline, CDR1 is WSHSY, CDR2 SAAADI. The CDR3 runs to 14 residues. The CDR3 DNA reads as TGCGCCAGCAGTGACACCTCTAGCAATCAGCCCCAGCACTTT. Encoded protein: CASSDTSSNQPQHF.

This clone has just a few counts. This clone may be a read error of a much larger clone one base away. V and J are TRBV29-1 and TRBJ1-1; a possible D gene is TRBD1 (5 bases). The germline gives CDR1 SQVTM, CDR2 ANQGSEA. This CDR3 spans 12 amino acids. The CDR3 reads CSGDRDNTEASF. The CDR3 DNA is TGCAGCGGCGACAGAGACAACACTGAAGCTTCCTTT.

In regard to this clone: Germline and junction disagree at one end, which may indicate a read error. The chain uses TRBV28 and TRBJ1-5; D might be TRBD1 (5 bases). Germline loops: CDR1 MDHEN, CDR2 SYDVKM. The CDR3 spans 14 residues. The CDR3 region has the DNA TGTGCCAGCAGTTTAGGGCAGGGCAATCGGCCCCAGCATTTT. The encoded protein is CASSLGQGNRPQHF.

The V call is TRBV15, the J call TRBJ2-7; 8 positions match TRBD2. The ends lost 0 bases at V and 3 bases at J; junction bases unmatched: 1. Per the germline V gene, CDR1 is LNHNV and CDR2 is YYDKDF (reference sequence). This CDR3 has 14 residues. The CDR3 here is CATSRELAVYEQYF. The DNA of the CDR3 is TGTGCCACCAGCAGAGAACTAGCGGTCTACGAGCAGTACTTC.

CDR3 residues: CASGLGQGDTEAFF. CDR3 nucleotides: TGTGCTAGTGGTCTTGGACAGGGGGACACTGAAGCTTTCTTT. The gene calls are TRBV12-5 and TRBJ1-1; TRBD1 agrees at 10 bases. Germline-derived CDR1 and CDR2 are LGHNT and FRNRAP. This CDR3 is built from 14 residues. J was trimmed by 3 bases and V by 5 bases; bases with no gene match: 3.

V usage is TRBV2 and J usage is TRBJ1-5; D is ambiguous. There are 14 residues in the CDR3. V lost 3 bases and J 1 base, leaving 7 bases between the germline ends. CDR1 and CDR2 (germline): SNHLY, FYNNEI. The CDR3 loop reads CASSDVVSNQPQHF. CDR3 nucleotide sequence: TGTGCCAGCAGTGATGTCGTAAGCAATCAGCCCCAGCATTTT.

This chain links TRBV5-4 with TRBJ1-2; TRBD1 matches at 10 bases. Trimming took 4 bases from V and 4 from J; bases not matched to a gene: 7. This CDR3 has 15 residues. Germline lookup yields CDR1 SGHNT and CDR2 YYREEE (reference sequence). CDR3 sequence: CASSLSGTGVYGYTF. The CDR3 nucleotides read TGTGCCAGCAGCCTGTCCGGGACAGGGGTCTATGGCTACACCTTC.

As regards this clone: The junction does not match germline at one end; this may be a read error. This chain joins TRBV6-4 and TRBJ2-5; D unclear. The CDR3 covers 13 residues. The germline CDR1 and CDR2 sequences are MRHNA and SNTAGT. The DNA for the CDR3 is TGTGCTAGCAGTGCCAATTGGGGAGAGACCCAGTACTTC. Amino acids: CASSANWGETQYF.

The chain couples TRBV5-6 to TRBJ1-1; D is undetermined. From germline, CDR1 is SGHDT and CDR2 YYEEEE. Trimming cost V 5 bases and J 4 bases, with 15 bases left between them. The CDR3 sequence is 14 residues long. For the CDR3, the DNA is TGTGCCAGCAGGGAGCGACACAGTGGCACTGAAGCTTTCTTT. It specifies CASRERHSGTEAFF.